The clone carrying this T cell receptor (beta chain) occurred a few times. The antigen is not known. The data derive from a study of beta chain features in type 1 diabetes. Study background: Examination of sorted cells across all samples involved approximately 100,000,000 cells.

CD4+ naive, central memory, regulatory and stem cell-like memory subsets were isolated by sorting on CD45RO/CCR7/CD25/CD127/CD95/CD27. Whole-study findings and limits: Among all four CD4+ subsets, Type 1 diabetes patients had TCRB CDR3s that were moderately but significantly shorter.

All of the isolated RNA was reverse transcribed, so expressed TCRB transcripts were sequenced. Several million reads per sample on average were obtained from naive, central memory and regulatory T cell samples. Profiled with immunoSEQ multiplex PCR; TCRdb holds only in-frame clones, not every one. Of 400,000 to 600,000 clones in the sample, approximately 30% are singletons; the top ten hold around 0.065%. Sequencing was performed on naive CD4+ T cells from blood. The sequence came from a young man in good health.

In DNA form, the CDR3 reads TGTGCCAGCAGCCCCGGACAGGTCAACAAAAACATTCAGTACTTC. This sequence encodes CASSPGQVNKNIQYF. The chain uses TRBV6-5 and TRBJ2-4, with TRBD1 identical over 7 bases. The germline CDR1 and CDR2 sequences are MNHEY and SVGAGI. This CDR3 has 15 amino acids. With 6 bases clipped from V and 3 bases from J, the junction kept 8 bases outside the gene matches.